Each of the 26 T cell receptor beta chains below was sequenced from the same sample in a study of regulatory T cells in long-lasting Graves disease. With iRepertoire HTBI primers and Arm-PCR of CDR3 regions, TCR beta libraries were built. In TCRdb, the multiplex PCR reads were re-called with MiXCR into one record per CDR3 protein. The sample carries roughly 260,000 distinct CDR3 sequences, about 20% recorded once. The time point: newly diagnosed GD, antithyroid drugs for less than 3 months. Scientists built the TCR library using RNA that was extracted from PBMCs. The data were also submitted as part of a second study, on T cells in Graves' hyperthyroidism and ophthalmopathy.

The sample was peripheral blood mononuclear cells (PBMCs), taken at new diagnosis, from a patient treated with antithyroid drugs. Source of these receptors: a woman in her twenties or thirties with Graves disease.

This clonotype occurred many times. CDR3 nucleotides: TGTGCCAGCAGCCCGACTCTGGTTAGCAATCAGCCCCAGCATTTT. This gives the protein CASSPTLVSNQPQHF. This chain links TRBV3-1 with TRBJ1-5; D call uncertain. The CDR3 is made up of 15 amino acids. V shed 4 bases and J shed 0 bases, with 10 bases lying between them. Germline-derived CDR1 and CDR2 are LGHDT and YNNKEL (reference sequence).

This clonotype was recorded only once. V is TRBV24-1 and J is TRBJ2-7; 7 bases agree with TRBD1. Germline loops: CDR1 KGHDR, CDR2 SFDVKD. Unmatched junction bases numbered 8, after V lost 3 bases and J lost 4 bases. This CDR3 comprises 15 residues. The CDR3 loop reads CATSDPRTGWYEQYF. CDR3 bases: TGTGCCACCAGTGATCCGAGGACAGGTTGGTACGAGCAGTACTTC.

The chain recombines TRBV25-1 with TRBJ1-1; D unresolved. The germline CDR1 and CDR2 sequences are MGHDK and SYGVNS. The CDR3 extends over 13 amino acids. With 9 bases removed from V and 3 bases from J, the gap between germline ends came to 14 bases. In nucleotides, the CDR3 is TGTGCCAGTACCTCTGACGGCTACACTGAAGCTTTCTTT. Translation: CASTSDGYTEAFF.

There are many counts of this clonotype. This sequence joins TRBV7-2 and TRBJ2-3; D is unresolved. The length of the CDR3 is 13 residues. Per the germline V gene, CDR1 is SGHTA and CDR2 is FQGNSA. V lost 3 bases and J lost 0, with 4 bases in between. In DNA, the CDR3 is TGTGCCAGCAGCTTCCAGAGCACAGATACGCAGTATTTT. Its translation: CASSFQSTDTQYF.

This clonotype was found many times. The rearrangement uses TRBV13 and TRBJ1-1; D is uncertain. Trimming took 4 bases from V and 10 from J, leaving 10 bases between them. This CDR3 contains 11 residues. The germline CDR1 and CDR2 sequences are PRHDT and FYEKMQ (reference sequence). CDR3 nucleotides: TGTGCCAGCAGCTCCTACATCGGAGCTTTCTTT. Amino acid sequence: CASSSYIGAFF.

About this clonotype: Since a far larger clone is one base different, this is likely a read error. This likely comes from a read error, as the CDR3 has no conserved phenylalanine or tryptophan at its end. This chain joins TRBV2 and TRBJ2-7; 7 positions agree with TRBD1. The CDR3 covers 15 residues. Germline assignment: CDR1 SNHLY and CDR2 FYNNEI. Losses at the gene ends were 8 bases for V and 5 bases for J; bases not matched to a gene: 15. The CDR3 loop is CASSPVQGVGHEQYS. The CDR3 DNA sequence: TGTGCCAGCTCACCAGTCCAGGGGGTTGGCCACGAGCAGTACTCC.

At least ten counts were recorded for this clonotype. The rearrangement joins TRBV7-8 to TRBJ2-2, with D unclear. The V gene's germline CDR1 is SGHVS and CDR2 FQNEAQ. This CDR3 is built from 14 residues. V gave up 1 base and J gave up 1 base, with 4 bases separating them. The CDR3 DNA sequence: TGTGCCAGCAGCTTAGTATGGAACACCGGGGAGCTGTTTTTT. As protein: CASSLVWNTGELFF.

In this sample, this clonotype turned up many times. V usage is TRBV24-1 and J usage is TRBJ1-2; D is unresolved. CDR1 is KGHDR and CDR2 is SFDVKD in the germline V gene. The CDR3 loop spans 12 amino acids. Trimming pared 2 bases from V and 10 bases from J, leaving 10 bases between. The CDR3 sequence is CATSDSGLNYTF. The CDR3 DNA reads TGTGCCACCAGTGATTCTGGACTCAACTACACCTTC.

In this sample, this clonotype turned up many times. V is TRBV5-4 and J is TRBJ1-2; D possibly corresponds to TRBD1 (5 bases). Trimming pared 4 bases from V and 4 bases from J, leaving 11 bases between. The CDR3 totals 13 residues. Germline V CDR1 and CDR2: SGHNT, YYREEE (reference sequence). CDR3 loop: CASSRDGSYGYTF. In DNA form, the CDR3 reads TGTGCCAGCAGCCGGGACGGCAGCTATGGCTACACCTTC.

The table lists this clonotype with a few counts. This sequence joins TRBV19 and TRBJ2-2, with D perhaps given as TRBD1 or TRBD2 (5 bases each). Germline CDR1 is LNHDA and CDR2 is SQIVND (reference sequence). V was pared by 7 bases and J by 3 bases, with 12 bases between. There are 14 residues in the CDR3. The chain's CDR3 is CASMGDRDTGELFF. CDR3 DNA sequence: TGTGCCAGTATGGGGGATAGGGACACCGGGGAGCTGTTTTTT.

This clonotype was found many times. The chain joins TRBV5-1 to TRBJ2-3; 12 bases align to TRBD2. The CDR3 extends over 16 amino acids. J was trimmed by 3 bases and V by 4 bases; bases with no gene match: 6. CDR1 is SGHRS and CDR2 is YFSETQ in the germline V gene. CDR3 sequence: CASSPGLAGSTDTQYF. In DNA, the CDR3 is TGCGCCAGCAGCCCCGGACTAGCGGGAAGTACAGATACGCAGTATTTT.

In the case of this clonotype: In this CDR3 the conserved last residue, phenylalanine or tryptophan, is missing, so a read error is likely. The CDR3 DNA follows: TGTGCCACCAGCAGGGCCCTCGGGGCAGGGGGCACTGAAGCTTTCCTT. Amino acids: CATSRALGAGGTEAFL. The V call is TRBV15, the J call TRBJ1-1; TRBD1 agrees at 7 bases. Per germline, CDR1 LNHNV and CDR2 YYDKDF (reference sequence). V trimming: 3 bases; J trimming: 4 bases; junction bases outside the gene matches: 11. CDR3 length: 16 amino acids.

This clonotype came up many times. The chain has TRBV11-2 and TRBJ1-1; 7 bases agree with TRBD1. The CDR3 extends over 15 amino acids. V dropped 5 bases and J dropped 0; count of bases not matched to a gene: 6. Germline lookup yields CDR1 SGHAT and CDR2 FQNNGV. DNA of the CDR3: TGTGCCAGCAGCATATCGACAGGGATGAACACTGAAGCTTTCTTT. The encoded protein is CASSISTGMNTEAFF.

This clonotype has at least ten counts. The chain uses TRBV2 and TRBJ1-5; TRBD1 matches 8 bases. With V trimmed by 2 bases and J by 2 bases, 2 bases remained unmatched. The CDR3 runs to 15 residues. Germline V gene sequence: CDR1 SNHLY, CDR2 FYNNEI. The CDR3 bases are TGTGCCAGCAGTGAACAGACAGGGGGCAATCAGCCCCAGCATTTT. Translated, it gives CASSEQTGGNQPQHF.

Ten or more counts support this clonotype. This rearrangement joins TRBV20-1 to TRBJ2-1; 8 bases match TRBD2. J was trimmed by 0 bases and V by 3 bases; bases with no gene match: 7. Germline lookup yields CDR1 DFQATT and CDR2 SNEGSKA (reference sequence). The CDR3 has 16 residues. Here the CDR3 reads CSARGFSGGSYNEQFF. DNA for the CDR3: TGCAGTGCTAGGGGTTTCAGCGGGGGCTCCTACAATGAGCAGTTCTTC.

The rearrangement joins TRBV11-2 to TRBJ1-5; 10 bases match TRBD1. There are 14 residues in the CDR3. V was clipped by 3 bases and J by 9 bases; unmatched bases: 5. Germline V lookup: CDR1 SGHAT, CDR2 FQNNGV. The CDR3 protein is CASSFRQGAWPQHF. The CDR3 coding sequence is TGTGCCAGCAGCTTTCGACAGGGGGCCTGGCCCCAGCATTTT.

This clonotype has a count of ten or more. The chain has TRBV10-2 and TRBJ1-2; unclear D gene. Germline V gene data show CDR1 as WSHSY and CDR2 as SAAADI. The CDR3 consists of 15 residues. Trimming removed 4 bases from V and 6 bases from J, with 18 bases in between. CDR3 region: CASSVRVRVKDGYTF. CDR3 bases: TGCGCCAGCAGTGTCCGAGTAAGGGTGAAAGATGGCTACACCTTC.

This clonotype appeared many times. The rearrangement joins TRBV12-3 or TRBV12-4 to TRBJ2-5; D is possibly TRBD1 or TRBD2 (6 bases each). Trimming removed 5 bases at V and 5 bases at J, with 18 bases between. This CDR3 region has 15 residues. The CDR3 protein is CASSLSDGGPETQYF. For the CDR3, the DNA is TGTGCCAGCAGTCTCTCGGACGGGGGCCCGGAGACCCAGTACTTC.

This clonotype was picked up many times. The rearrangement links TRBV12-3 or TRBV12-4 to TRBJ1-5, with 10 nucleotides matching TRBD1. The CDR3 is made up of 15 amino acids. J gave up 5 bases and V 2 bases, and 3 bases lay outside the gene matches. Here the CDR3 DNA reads TGTGCCAGCAGTTTATCCGGGACAGGGGATCAGCCCCAGCATTTT. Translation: CASSLSGTGDQPQHF.

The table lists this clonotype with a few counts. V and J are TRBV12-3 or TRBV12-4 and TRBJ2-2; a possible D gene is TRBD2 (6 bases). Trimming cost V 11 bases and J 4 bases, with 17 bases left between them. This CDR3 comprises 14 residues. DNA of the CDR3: TGTGCCTCCGGGGGTGGGGCGCGCACCGGGGAGCTGTTTTTT. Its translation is CASGGGARTGELFF.

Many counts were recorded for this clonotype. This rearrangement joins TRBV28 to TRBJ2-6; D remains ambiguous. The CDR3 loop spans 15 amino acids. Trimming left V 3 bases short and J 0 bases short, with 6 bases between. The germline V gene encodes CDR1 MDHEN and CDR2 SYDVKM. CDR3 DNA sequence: TGTGCCAGCAGTTTCCCCAGCTCTGGGGCCAACGTCCTGACTTTC. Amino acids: CASSFPSSGANVLTF. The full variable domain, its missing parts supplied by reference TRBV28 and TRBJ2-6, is DVKVTQSSRYLVKRTGEKVFLECVQDMDHENMFWYRQDPGLGLRLIYFSYDVKMKEKGDIPEGYSVSREKKERFSLILESASTNQTSMYLCASSFPSSGANVLTFGAGSRLTVL.

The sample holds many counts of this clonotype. The CDR3 sequence is CASSIPGLAASYNEQFF. The CDR3 DNA is TGTGCCAGCAGTATTCCGGGACTAGCGGCATCCTACAATGAGCAGTTCTTC. The V call is TRBV27, the J call TRBJ2-1, with 11 bases identical to TRBD2. Germline V CDR1 and CDR2: MNHEY, SMNVEV (reference sequence). The CDR3 is 17 amino acids. Trimming at V came to 5 bases and at J to 1 base, leaving 7 bases not matched to a gene.

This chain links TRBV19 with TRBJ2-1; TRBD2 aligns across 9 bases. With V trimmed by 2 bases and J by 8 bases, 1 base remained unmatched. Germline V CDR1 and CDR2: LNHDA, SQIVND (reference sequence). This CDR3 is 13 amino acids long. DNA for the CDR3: TGTGCCAGTAGTATAATAGCGGGAGATGAGCAGTTCTTC. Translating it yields CASSIIAGDEQFF.

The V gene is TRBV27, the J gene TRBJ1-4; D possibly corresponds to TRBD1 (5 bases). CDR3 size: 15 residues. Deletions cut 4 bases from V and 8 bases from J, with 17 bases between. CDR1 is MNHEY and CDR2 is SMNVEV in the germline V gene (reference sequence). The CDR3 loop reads CASSSGTLRSEKLFF. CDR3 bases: TGTGCCAGCAGTTCCGGGACCCTAAGGTCGGAAAAACTGTTTTTT.

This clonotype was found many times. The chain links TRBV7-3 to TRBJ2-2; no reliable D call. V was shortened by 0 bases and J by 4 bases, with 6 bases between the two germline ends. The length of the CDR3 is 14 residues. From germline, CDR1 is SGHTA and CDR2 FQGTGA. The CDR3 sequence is CASSLTGPTGELFF. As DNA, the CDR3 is TGTGCCAGCAGCTTAACCGGCCCCACCGGGGAGCTGTTTTTT. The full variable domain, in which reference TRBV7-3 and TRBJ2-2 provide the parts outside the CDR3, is GAGVSQTPSNKVTEKGKYVELRCDPISGHTALYWYRQSLGQGPEFLIYFQGTGAADDSGLPNDRFFAVRPEGSVSTLKIQRTERGDSAVYLCASSLTGPTGELFFGEGSRLTVL.

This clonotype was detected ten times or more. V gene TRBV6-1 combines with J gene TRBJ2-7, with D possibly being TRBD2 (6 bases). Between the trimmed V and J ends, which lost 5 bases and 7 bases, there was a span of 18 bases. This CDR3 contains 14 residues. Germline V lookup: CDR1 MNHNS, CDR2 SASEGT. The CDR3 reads CASSTPGGRDEQYF. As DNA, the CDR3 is TGTGCCAGCAGTACCCCCGGGGGAAGGGATGAGCAGTACTTC.